This T cell receptor (beta chain) stems from a study of early T cells in non-severe SARS-CoV-2 infection. Overall study: The authors sequenced bulk RNA from unsorted whole blood, leaving chains unpaired. Notes on the study in general: VDJdb matching favored anti-spike CD8 responses, missing private and CD4 specificities.

The TCR library protocol was used to attach unique molecular identifiers. These identifiers were attached to individual cDNA molecules. TCRdb reanalysed the 5' RACE reads using MiXCR and keeps one entry per CDR3 protein. The table shows 56,000 or so distinct CDR3 sequences, with around 8% occurring only once. The CDR3 has 13 residues. Trimming left V 5 bases short and J 5 bases short, with 12 bases between. Germline V gene lookup returns CDR1 SGHTA and CDR2 FQGNSA. About this clonotype itself: Its target is unknown.

The sequencing input was whole blood. V gene TRBV7-2 combines with J gene TRBJ2-5, with unresolved D. The sequence was collected from an adult who was a healthcare worker with PCR-confirmed SARS-CoV-2 infection or an uninfected control (not recorded which). The CDR3 nucleotides read TGTGCCAGCAGCCGACGTAAGGAGGAGACCCAGTACTTC. Amino acid sequence: CASSRRKEETQYF.